The clone carrying this T cell receptor beta chain was counted many times. Its antigen is not identified. The record originates from a study of T cells in Graves' hyperthyroidism and ophthalmopathy. Researchers took RNA transcripts and amplified the TCR beta CDR3 regions from them. HTBI primers were used for first-round RT-PCR of the TCR CDR3. TCRdb reprocessed the multiplex PCR reads with MiXCR, giving one entry per CDR3 protein. The sample lists fewer than 900,000 distinct CDR3 sequences; 18% were seen once. Preceding any ophthalmopathy symptoms, the blood sample dates from first hyperthyroidism diagnosis. General study points: Blood samples included most of the expanded thyroid clonotypes exceeding 0.001. A model of 13 V-J features distinguished ophthalmopathy from stable hyperthyroidism.

Germline V lookup: CDR1 MNHEY, CDR2 SVGAGI. This CDR3 has 13 residues. The J segment lost 3 bases and the V segment lost 2 bases, leaving 0 bases of the junction unmatched. The TCR was taken from a woman in her forties or fifties with Graves' hyperthyroidism that later progressed to Graves' ophthalmopathy. Sequences were obtained from blood. The rearrangement links TRBV6-5 to TRBJ2-7; TRBD2 aligns across 8 bases. The CDR3, as DNA: TGTGCCAGCAGTTACGGGACTAGCTACGAGCAGTACTTC. Translating it yields CASSYGTSYEQYF.